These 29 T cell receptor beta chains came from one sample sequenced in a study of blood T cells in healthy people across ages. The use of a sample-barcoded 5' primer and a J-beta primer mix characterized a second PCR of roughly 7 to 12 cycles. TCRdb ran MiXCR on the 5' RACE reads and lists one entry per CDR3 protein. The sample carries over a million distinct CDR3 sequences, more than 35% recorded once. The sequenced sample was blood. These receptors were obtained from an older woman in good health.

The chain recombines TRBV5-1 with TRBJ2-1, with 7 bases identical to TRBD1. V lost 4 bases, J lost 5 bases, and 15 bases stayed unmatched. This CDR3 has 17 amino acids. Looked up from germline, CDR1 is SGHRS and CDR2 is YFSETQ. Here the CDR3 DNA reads TGCGCCAGCAGCCGGGGACCCATTCGACAGGGCGACAATGAGCAGTTCTTC. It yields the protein CASSRGPIRQGDNEQFF.

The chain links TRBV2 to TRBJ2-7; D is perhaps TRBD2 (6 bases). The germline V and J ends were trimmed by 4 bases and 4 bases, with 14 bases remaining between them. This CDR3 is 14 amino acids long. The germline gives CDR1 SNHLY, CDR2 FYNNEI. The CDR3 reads CASSVGGVLYEQYF. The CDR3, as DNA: TGTGCCAGCAGTGTCGGGGGAGTGTTATACGAGCAGTACTTC.

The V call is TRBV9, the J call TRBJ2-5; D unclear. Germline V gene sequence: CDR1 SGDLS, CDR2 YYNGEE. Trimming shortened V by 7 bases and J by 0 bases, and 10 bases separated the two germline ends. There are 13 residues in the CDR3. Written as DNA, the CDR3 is TGTGCCAGCCGCGGCGGCCACCAAGAGACCCAGTACTTC. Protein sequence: CASRGGHQETQYF.

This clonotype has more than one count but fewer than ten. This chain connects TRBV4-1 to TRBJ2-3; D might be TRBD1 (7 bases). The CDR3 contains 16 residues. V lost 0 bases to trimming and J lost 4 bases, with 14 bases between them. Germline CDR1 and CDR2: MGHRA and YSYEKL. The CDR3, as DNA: TGCGCCAGCAGCCAAGAGCAGGGGGGAAGTGCAGATACGCAGTATTTT. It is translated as CASSQEQGGSADTQYF.

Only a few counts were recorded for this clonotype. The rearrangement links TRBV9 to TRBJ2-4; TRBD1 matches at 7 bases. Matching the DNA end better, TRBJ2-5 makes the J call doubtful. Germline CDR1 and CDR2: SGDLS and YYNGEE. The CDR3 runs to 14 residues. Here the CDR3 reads CASSPGQAQETQYF. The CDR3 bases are TGTGCCAGCAGCCCCGGACAGGCCCAAGAGACCCAGTACTTC.

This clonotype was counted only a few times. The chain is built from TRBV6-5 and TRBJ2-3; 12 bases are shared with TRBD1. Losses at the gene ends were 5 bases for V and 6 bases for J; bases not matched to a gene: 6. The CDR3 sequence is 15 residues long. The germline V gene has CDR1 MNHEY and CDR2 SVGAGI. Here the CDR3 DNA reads TGTGCCAGCAGTGTCGGGACAGGGGGCGCCGATACGCAGTATTTT. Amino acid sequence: CASSVGTGGADTQYF.

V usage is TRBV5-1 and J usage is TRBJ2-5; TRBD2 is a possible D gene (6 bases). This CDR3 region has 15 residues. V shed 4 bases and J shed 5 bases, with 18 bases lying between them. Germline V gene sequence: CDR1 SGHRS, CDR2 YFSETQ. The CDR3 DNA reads TGCGCCAGCAGCCCCCAAGGGACTGTCCTTGAGACCCAGTACTTC. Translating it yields CASSPQGTVLETQYF.

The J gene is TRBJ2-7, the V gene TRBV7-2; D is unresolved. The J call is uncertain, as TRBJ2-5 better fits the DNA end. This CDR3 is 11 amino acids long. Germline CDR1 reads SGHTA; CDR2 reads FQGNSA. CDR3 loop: CASGWRETQYF. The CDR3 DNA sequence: TGTGCCAGCGGATGGCGAGAGACCCAGTACTTC.

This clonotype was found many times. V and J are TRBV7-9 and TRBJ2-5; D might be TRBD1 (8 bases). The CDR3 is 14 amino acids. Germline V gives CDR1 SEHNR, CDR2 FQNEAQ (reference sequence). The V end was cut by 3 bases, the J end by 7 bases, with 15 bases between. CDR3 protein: CASSFSTGGATQYF. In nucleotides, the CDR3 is TGTGCCAGCAGCTTTTCAACAGGGGGGGCGACCCAGTACTTC.

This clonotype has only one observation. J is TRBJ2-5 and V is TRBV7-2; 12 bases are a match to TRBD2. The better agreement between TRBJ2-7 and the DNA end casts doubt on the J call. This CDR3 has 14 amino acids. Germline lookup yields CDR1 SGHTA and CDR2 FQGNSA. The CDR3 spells CASSWTSGITEQYF. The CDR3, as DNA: TGTGCCAGCAGCTGGACTAGCGGGATTACCGAGCAGTACTTC.

DNA of the CDR3: TGTGCCACCAGCAGGAGACTAGCGGCCGCTCAAGAGACCCAGTACTTC. Residues: CATSRRLAAAQETQYF. V gene TRBV15 combines with J gene TRBJ2-5; 9 bases line up with TRBD2. The trim removed 3 bases at V and 2 bases at J, leaving 7 bases unmatched. The V gene's germline CDR1 is LNHNV and CDR2 YYDKDF (reference sequence). The CDR3 runs to 16 residues.

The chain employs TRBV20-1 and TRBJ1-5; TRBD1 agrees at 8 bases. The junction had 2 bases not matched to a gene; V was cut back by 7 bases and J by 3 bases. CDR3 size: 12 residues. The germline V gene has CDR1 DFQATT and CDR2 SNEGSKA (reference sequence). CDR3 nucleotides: TGCAGTGTACAGGGGGACAATCAGCCCCAGCATTTT. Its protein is CSVQGDNQPQHF.

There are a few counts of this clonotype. CDR3 sequence: CASSPPTGSGANVLTF. Written as DNA, the CDR3 is TGTGCCAGCAGTCCTCCAACAGGGTCAGGGGCCAACGTCCTGACTTTC. This chain uses TRBV11-2 with TRBJ2-6; possibly TRBD1 for D (6 bases). CDR1 is SGHAT, CDR2 FQNNGV, per germline. V was pared by 6 bases and J by 4 bases, with 16 bases between. The CDR3 is 16 residues long.

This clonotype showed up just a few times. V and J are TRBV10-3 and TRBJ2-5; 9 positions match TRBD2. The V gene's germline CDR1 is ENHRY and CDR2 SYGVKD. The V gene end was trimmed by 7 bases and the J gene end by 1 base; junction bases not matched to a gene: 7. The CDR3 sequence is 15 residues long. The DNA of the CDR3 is TGTGCCATCAAGGAAGTGACTAGCGGCCAAGAGACCCAGTACTTC. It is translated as CAIKEVTSGQETQYF.

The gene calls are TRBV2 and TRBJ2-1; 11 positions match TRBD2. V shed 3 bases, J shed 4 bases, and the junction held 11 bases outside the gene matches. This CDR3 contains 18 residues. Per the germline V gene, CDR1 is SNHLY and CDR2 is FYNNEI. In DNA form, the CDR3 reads TGTGCCAGCAGTGAGGGGTCGATAGCGGGAGGGACTTACAATGAGCAGTTCTTC. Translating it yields CASSEGSIAGGTYNEQFF.

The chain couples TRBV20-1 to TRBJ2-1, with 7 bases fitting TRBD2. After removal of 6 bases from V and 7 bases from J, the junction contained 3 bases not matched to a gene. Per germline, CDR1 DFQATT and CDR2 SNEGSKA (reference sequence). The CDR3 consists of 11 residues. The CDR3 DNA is TGCAGTGCCTGGGGGGGGAATGAGCAGTTCTTC. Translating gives CSAWGGNEQFF.

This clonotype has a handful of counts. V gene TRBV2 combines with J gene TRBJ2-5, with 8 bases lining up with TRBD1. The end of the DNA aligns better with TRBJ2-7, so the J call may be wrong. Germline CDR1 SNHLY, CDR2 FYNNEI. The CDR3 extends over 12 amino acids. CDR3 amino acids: CASSDDRGEQYF. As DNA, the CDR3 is TGTGCCAGCAGCGACGACAGGGGCGAGCAGTACTTC.

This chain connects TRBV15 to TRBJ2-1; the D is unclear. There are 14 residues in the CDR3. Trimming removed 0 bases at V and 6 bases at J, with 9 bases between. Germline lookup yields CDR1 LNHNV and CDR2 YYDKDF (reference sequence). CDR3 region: CATSRDAPSNEQFF. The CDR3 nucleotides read TGTGCCACCAGCAGAGATGCCCCGTCCAATGAGCAGTTCTTC.

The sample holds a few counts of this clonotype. The CDR3, as DNA: TGTGCCAGCGGCGGGGGCTTATACGAGCAGTACTTC. Translating it yields CASGGGLYEQYF. The J gene is TRBJ2-5, the V gene TRBV28; weak D call: TRBD2 (7 bases). The DNA end lines up better with TRBJ2-7; the J call may be wrong. CDR3 length: 12 amino acids. Germline V gene sequence: CDR1 MDHEN, CDR2 SYDVKM.

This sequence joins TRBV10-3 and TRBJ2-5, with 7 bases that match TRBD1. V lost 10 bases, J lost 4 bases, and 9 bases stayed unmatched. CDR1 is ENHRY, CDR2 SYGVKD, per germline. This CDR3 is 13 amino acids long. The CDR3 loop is CATSHRDRETQYF. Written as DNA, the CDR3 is TGTGCCACGTCGCACCGGGACAGAGAGACCCAGTACTTC.

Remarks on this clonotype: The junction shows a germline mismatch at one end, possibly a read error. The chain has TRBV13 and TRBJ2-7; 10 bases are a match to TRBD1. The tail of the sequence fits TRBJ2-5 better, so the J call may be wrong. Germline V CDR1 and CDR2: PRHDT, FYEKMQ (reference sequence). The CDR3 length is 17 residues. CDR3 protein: CAGSTRQGAPFRETQYF. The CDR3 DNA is TGTGCCGGCAGCACTCGACAGGGGGCGCCGTTTAGGGAGACCCAGTACTTC.

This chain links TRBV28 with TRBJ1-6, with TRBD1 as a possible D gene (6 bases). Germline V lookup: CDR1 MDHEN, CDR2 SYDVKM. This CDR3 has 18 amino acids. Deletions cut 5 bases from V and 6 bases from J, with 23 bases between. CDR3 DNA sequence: TGTGCCAGCAGTCCCGCTGGACCGTTGGGGGGGCTTAATTCACCCCTCCACTTT. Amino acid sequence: CASSPAGPLGGLNSPLHF.

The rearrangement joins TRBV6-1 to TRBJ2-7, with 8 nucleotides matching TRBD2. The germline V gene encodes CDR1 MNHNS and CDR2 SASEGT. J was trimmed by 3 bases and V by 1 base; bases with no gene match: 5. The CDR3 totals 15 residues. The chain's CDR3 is CASSEVTSGLYEQYF. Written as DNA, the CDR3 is TGTGCCAGCAGTGAAGTCACTAGCGGCCTCTACGAGCAGTACTTC.

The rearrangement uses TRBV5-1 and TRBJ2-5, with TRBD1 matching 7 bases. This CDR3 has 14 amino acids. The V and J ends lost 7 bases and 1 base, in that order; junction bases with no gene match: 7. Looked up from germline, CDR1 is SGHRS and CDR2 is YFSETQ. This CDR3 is CASGPTGSQETQYF. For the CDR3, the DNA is TGCGCCAGCGGCCCGACAGGGAGCCAAGAGACCCAGTACTTC.

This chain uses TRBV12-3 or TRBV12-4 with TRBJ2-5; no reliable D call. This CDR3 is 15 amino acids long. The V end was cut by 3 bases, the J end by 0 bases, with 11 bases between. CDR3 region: CASSFGFGNQETQYF. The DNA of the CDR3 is TGTGCCAGCAGTTTTGGGTTTGGGAACCAAGAGACCCAGTACTTC.

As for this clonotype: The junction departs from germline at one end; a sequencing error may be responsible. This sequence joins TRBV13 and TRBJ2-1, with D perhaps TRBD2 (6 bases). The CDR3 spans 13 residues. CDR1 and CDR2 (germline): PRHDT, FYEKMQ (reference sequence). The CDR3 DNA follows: TGTGCCAGCAGGGATAGCGGTCTTAATGGGCAGTTCTTC. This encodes CASRDSGLNGQFF.

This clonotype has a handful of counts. The CDR3 sequence: CASSLEHGPQFF. In DNA form, the CDR3 reads TGCGCCAGCAGCTTGGAGCACGGACCACAGTTCTTC. The genes are TRBV5-1 and TRBJ2-1; no reliable D call. The CDR3 extends over 12 amino acids. The germline V gene encodes CDR1 SGHRS and CDR2 YFSETQ. V was shortened by 0 bases and J by 13 bases, with 11 bases between the two germline ends. Full variable domain (outside the CDR3, taken from reference TRBV5-1 and TRBJ2-1): KAGVTQTPRYLIKTRGQQVTLSCSPISGHRSVSWYQQTPGQGLQFLFEYFSETQRNKGNFPGRFSGRQFSNSRSEMNVSTLELGDSALYLCASSLEHGPQFFGPGTRLTVL.

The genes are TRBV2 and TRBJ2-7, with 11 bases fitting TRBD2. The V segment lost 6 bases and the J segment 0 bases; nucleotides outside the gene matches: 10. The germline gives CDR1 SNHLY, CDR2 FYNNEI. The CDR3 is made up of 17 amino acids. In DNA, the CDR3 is TGTGCCAGCAGGGAGGGGTGGGGACTAGCGGTCTCCTACGAGCAGTACTTC. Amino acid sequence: CASREGWGLAVSYEQYF.

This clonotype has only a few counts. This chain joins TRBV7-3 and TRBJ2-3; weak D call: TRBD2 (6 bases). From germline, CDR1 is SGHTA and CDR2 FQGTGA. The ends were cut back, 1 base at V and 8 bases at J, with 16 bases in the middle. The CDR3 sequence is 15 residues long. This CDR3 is CASSLRLVSLVTQYF. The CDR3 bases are TGTGCCAGCAGCTTAAGACTAGTTTCACTAGTTACGCAGTATTTT.